Listed here are 31 T cell receptor beta chains from one sample, sequenced in a study of blood T cells in healthy people across ages. A second PCR, run for about 7 to 11 cycles, used a sample-barcoded 5' primer plus a J-beta primer mix. TCRdb fed the 5' RACE reads into MiXCR, producing one record per CDR3 protein. The sample lists about 640,000 distinct CDR3 sequences, 58% seen once, with 35% to 40% in the top ten. The sequenced material came from blood. All receptors derive from a man in his sixties in good health.

This rearrangement joins TRBV12-3 or TRBV12-4 to TRBJ2-3; D may correspond to TRBD1 or TRBD2 (6 bases each). V gave up 6 bases and J gave up 4 bases, with 17 bases separating them. This CDR3 is 15 amino acids long. In DNA, the CDR3 is TGTGCCAGCAGCGGCCGGGGGACAATGGCAGATACGCAGTATTTT. It specifies CASSGRGTMADTQYF.

The sample holds one count of this clonotype. CDR3 loop: CASSLLRGASGGQFF. The CDR3 DNA reads TGTGCCAGCAGCTTGTTACGGGGCGCGAGTGGTGGGCAGTTCTTC. The chain joins TRBV5-8 to TRBJ2-1, with D perhaps matching TRBD1 or TRBD2 (5 bases each). The V and J ends lost 1 base and 12 bases respectively, with 20 bases between them. CDR3 length: 15 residues. Per germline, CDR1 SGHTS and CDR2 YDEGEE. The complete variable domain, with remaining parts taken from reference TRBV5-8 and TRBJ2-1, reads EAGVTQSPTHLIKTRGQQATLRCSPISGHTSVYWYQQALGLGLQFLLWYDEGEERNRGNFPPRFSGRQFPNYSSELNVNALELEDSALYLCASSLLRGASGGQFFGPGTRLTVL.

The chain links TRBV5-1 to TRBJ2-5; possibly TRBD2 for D (5 bases). The CDR3 consists of 16 residues. Trimming cost V 0 bases and J 2 bases, with 14 bases left between them. The germline gives CDR1 SGHRS, CDR2 YFSETQ. For the CDR3, the DNA is TGCGCCAGCAGCTTGGTTGGAGGTTTGGGTCAAGAGACCCAGTACTTC. Protein: CASSLVGGLGQETQYF.

The rearrangement links TRBV7-7 to TRBJ2-3; D is uncertain. Germline values: CDR1 SSHAT, CDR2 FNYEAQ (reference sequence). The CDR3 is made up of 13 amino acids. V lost 1 base, J lost 5 bases, and 7 bases lay in between. For the CDR3, the DNA is TGTGCCAGCAGCTTAGATGAAGGAGATACGCAGTATTTT. It is translated as CASSLDEGDTQYF.

V usage is TRBV15 and J usage is TRBJ2-5, with D perhaps matching TRBD1 (5 bases). The CDR3 length is 14 residues. Looked up from germline, CDR1 is LNHNV and CDR2 is YYDKDF (reference sequence). Trimming cost V 1 base and J 4 bases, with 10 bases left between them. The CDR3 DNA reads as TGTGCCACCAGCAGAGGCCAGGGTGGAGAGACCCAGTACTTC. Protein product: CATSRGQGGETQYF.

The J gene is TRBJ2-5, the V gene TRBV6-6; a weak D match, TRBD1 (5 bases). The CDR3 is 13 residues long. Trimming left V 8 bases short and J 5 bases short, with 15 bases between. Germline V gene lookup returns CDR1 MNHNY and CDR2 SVGAGI (reference sequence). CDR3 coding DNA: TGTGCCAGCGGGCCAGGGCTATCGGAGACCCAGTACTTC. Translating gives CASGPGLSETQYF.

The CDR3 DNA follows: TGTGCCAGCTCACTCGCAGATAACAATGAGCAGTTCTTC. Protein product: CASSLADNNEQFF. The chain has TRBV18 and TRBJ2-1; no reliable D call. V lost 4 bases, J lost 5 bases, and 9 bases lay in between. CDR3 length: 13 residues. Germline loops: CDR1 KGHSH, CDR2 LQKENI.

The chain recombines TRBV27 with TRBJ1-6; TRBD1 might be the D (5 bases). The germline V and J ends were trimmed by 0 bases and 0 bases, with 12 bases remaining between them. The length of the CDR3 is 18 residues. Germline V gene data show CDR1 as MNHEY and CDR2 as SMNVEV (reference sequence). The CDR3 nucleotides read TGTGCCAGCAGTTTATCGAAATTGGGGGGCTCCTATAATTCACCCCTCCACTTT. This encodes CASSLSKLGGSYNSPLHF.

This clonotype was found a few times. The rearrangement uses TRBV20-1 and TRBJ1-1; D is unclear. This CDR3 has 14 residues. Trimming removed 0 bases at V and 4 bases at J, with 12 bases between. Germline lookup yields CDR1 DFQATT and CDR2 SNEGSKA (reference sequence). DNA for the CDR3: TGCAGTGCTAGAGACCCGGCACTGAGCACTGAAGCTTTCTTT. It codes for CSARDPALSTEAFF.

V gene TRBV29-1 combines with J gene TRBJ1-1, with D maybe TRBD1 (5 bases). The CDR3 length is 12 residues. V was shortened by 6 bases and J by 0 bases, with 8 bases between the two germline ends. Germline V gene lookup returns CDR1 SQVTM and CDR2 ANQGSEA. In DNA, the CDR3 is TGCAGCGTGCGGGACCTGAACACTGAAGCTTTCTTT. Its protein product is CSVRDLNTEAFF.

The chain has TRBV5-1 and TRBJ2-7; 10 bases match TRBD2. After removal of 1 base from V and 1 base from J, the junction contained 5 bases not matched to a gene. The CDR3 extends over 16 amino acids. Germline V gives CDR1 SGHRS, CDR2 YFSETQ. DNA for the CDR3: TGCGCCAGCAGCTTGCAGAGCGGGGGGGAGTCCTACGAGCAGTACTTC. Translation: CASSLQSGGESYEQYF.

This chain uses TRBV5-1 with TRBJ1-2; 9 bases map to TRBD1. V shed 4 bases, J shed 4 bases, and the junction held 5 bases outside the gene matches. Germline loops: CDR1 SGHRS, CDR2 YFSETQ. This CDR3 has 14 amino acids. DNA of the CDR3: TGCGCCAGCAGCAACCCGACAGGGGGCTATGGCTACACCTTC. It yields the protein CASSNPTGGYGYTF.

The V call is TRBV7-9, the J call TRBJ1-1, with unresolved D. The CDR3 is 13 amino acids. Germline lookup yields CDR1 SEHNR and CDR2 FQNEAQ (reference sequence). The V end lost 1 base, the J end lost 3 bases, and 6 bases lay between the germline ends. The CDR3 nucleotides are TGTGCCAGCAGCTTAGAGGCGCACACTGAAGCTTTCTTT. It codes for CASSLEAHTEAFF.

The chain links TRBV3-1 to TRBJ1-4, with TRBD1 identical over 7 bases. V lost 4 bases and J lost 7; bases outside the gene matches: 9. Per germline, CDR1 LGHDT and CDR2 YNNKEL (reference sequence). The CDR3 has 15 amino acids. The CDR3 DNA follows: TGTGCCAGCAGCCCACAGGGGAAGGCGGGTGAAAAACTGTTTTTT. Protein sequence: CASSPQGKAGEKLFF. Combining the CDR3 with reference TRBV3-1 and TRBJ1-4 gives the whole variable domain DTAVSQTPKYLVTQMGNDKSIKCEQNLGHDTMYWYKQDSKKFLKIMFSYNNKELIINETVPNRFSPKSPDKAHLNLHINSLELGDSAVYFCASSPQGKAGEKLFFGSGTQLSVL.

The chain couples TRBV14 to TRBJ2-1; 9 bases are shared with TRBD1. Germline V gene sequence: CDR1 SGHDN, CDR2 FVKESK. With V trimmed by 4 bases and J by 3 bases, 4 bases remained unmatched. The CDR3 contains 15 residues. In nucleotides, the CDR3 is TGTGCCAGCAGCCGCGGACAGGGGTTCTACAATGAGCAGTTCTTC. Protein sequence: CASSRGQGFYNEQFF.

The gene calls are TRBV20-1 and TRBJ1-2; D is perhaps TRBD1 (6 bases). This CDR3 contains 16 residues. Germline CDR1 reads DFQATT; CDR2 reads SNEGSKA (reference sequence). Trimming stripped 0 bases from V and 4 bases from J, with 18 bases between. CDR3 bases: TGCAGTGCTAGAGATCCTTCGGACAGAGGGATCTATGGCTACACCTTC. Translated, it gives CSARDPSDRGIYGYTF.

This clonotype was found once. The rearrangement uses TRBV11-2 and TRBJ2-1; D is possibly TRBD1 or TRBD2 (5 bases each). This CDR3 contains 14 residues. Deletions cut 4 bases from V and 4 bases from J, with 11 bases between. The germline CDR1 and CDR2 sequences are SGHAT and FQNNGV. DNA of the CDR3: TGTGCCAGCAGCTCCGGGGCCCGTTACAATGAGCAGTTCTTC. This translates into CASSSGARYNEQFF.

The chain joins TRBV5-1 to TRBJ2-7; D is perhaps TRBD2 (8 bases). The DNA end is a closer match to TRBJ2-5, so the J assignment may be wrong. CDR1 and CDR2 (germline): SGHRS, YFSETQ. CDR3 length equals 16 residues. CDR3 DNA: TGCGCCAGCAGCGAGGGGGCTAGCGGGCTGACAGAGACCCAGTACTTC. Translation gives CASSEGASGLTETQYF.

In this sample, this clonotype turned up a few times. The V gene is TRBV5-1, the J gene TRBJ1-2, with 9 bases fitting TRBD1. The CDR3 extends over 14 amino acids. With 0 bases clipped from V and 3 bases from J, the junction kept 0 bases outside the gene matches. The germline V gene has CDR1 SGHRS and CDR2 YFSETQ. The DNA for the CDR3 is TGCGCCAGCAGCTTGGGGGACAGGGACTATGGCTACACCTTC. Residues: CASSLGDRDYGYTF.

The gene calls are TRBV2 and TRBJ1-4, with D unresolved. The V end lost 10 bases, the J end lost 11 bases, and 11 bases lay between the germline ends. The CDR3 has 10 amino acids. The germline CDR1 and CDR2 sequences are SNHLY and FYNNEI. This chain's CDR3 is CATAREKLFF. The CDR3 DNA follows: TGTGCCACGGCTCGGGAGAAACTGTTTTTT.

V usage is TRBV12-3 or TRBV12-4 and J usage is TRBJ2-1, with D hard to call. Trimming shortened V by 6 bases and J by 5 bases, and 20 bases separated the two germline ends. The CDR3 totals 16 residues. The CDR3 DNA is TGTGCCAGCAGCGGTAGGTACAGCCCTCTCAACAATGAGCAGTTCTTC. Encoded protein: CASSGRYSPLNNEQFF.

The J gene is TRBJ2-7, the V gene TRBV7-2; D unresolved. CDR1 and CDR2 from the germline V gene are SGHTA and FQGNSA. Trimming cost V 1 base and J 0 bases, with 10 bases left between them. There are 15 residues in the CDR3. CDR3 nucleotide sequence: TGTGCCAGCAGCTTAGAACCACGAAGCTCCTACGAGCAGTACTTC. Protein sequence: CASSLEPRSSYEQYF.

The J gene is TRBJ2-5, the V gene TRBV20-1; 9 bases agree with TRBD2. The length of the CDR3 is 16 residues. The ends lost 4 bases at V and 1 base at J; junction bases unmatched: 10. Germline V lookup: CDR1 DFQATT, CDR2 SNEGSKA (reference sequence). The CDR3 is CSATFPGTSFQETQYF. CDR3 bases: TGCAGTGCTACCTTCCCCGGGACTAGCTTCCAAGAGACCCAGTACTTC.

This clonotype appeared a few times. The gene calls are TRBV5-1 and TRBJ2-5; no clear D gene. This CDR3 region has 14 residues. V was shortened by 7 bases and J by 5 bases, with 18 bases between the two germline ends. Germline V gene data show CDR1 as SGHRS and CDR2 as YFSETQ. As DNA, the CDR3 is TGCGCCAGCGAGAAGCTAGGGAATCGGGAGACCCAGTACTTC. Its protein product is CASEKLGNRETQYF.

J is TRBJ2-1 and V is TRBV9; TRBD2 matches 8 bases. This CDR3 region has 16 residues. CDR1 is SGDLS and CDR2 is YYNGEE in the germline V gene. V trimming: 0 bases; J trimming: 2 bases; junction bases outside the gene matches: 4. This CDR3 reads CASSVGSAGAYNEQFF. CDR3 in DNA: TGTGCCAGCAGCGTAGGCTCAGCGGGGGCCTACAATGAGCAGTTCTTC.

This clonotype showed up just once. The chain joins TRBV9 to TRBJ2-1; 11 bases line up with TRBD2. Per germline, CDR1 SGDLS and CDR2 YYNGEE. V gave up 5 bases and J gave up 6 bases; unmatched junction bases: 7. The CDR3 contains 15 residues. The CDR3: CASSTLAGGLNEQFF. The DNA for the CDR3 is TGTGCCAGCAGTACTTTAGCGGGGGGGCTCAATGAGCAGTTCTTC.

The chain is built from TRBV6-7 and TRBJ2-4, with 10 bases aligning to TRBD1. TRBV6-7 is sorted into the ORF group, with uncertain function. The CDR3 is 15 amino acids. V dropped 5 bases and J dropped 5; count of bases not matched to a gene: 6. The CDR3 nucleotides are TGTGCCAGCAGTCAGACGGACAGGGGGGAAAACATTCAGTACTTC. Protein product: CASSQTDRGENIQYF.

The chain uses TRBV6-5 and TRBJ1-4, with D possibly being TRBD1 (5 bases). Germline lookup yields CDR1 MNHEY and CDR2 SVGAGI. Trimming removed 0 bases from V and 2 bases from J, with 10 bases in between. This CDR3 comprises 16 residues. The CDR3 here is CASSYSRGTTNEKLFF. The CDR3 nucleotides are TGTGCCAGCAGTTACTCGCGAGGGACGACTAATGAAAAACTGTTTTTT.

In this sample, this clonotype turned up a few times. The chain links TRBV4-1 to TRBJ2-3; possibly TRBD1 for D (6 bases). With 0 bases removed from V and 2 bases from J, the gap between germline ends came to 18 bases. This CDR3 is built from 18 residues. Germline loops: CDR1 MGHRA, CDR2 YSYEKL. The CDR3 sequence: CASSQDPEGDPFTDTQYF. Written as DNA, the CDR3 is TGCGCCAGCAGCCAAGATCCTGAGGGGGACCCTTTCACAGATACGCAGTATTTT.

This chain uses TRBV7-9 with TRBJ1-6; 7 nucleotides agree with TRBD1. Germline CDR1 reads SEHNR; CDR2 reads FQNEAQ (reference sequence). After removal of 5 bases from V and 7 bases from J, the junction contained 11 bases not matched to a gene. The CDR3 totals 16 residues. The CDR3: CASSGWRTGLNSPLHF. The CDR3 nucleotides read TGTGCCAGCAGCGGATGGAGGACAGGTCTAAATTCACCCCTCCACTTT.

V and J are TRBV7-2 and TRBJ2-3, with D unresolved. There are 18 residues in the CDR3. Germline V gene data show CDR1 as SGHTA and CDR2 as FQGNSA. Trimming took 1 base from V and 6 from J, leaving 23 bases between them. The CDR3 sequence is CASSLVLLGFGGLDTQYF. For the CDR3, the DNA is TGTGCCAGCAGCTTAGTCTTATTGGGGTTCGGCGGTTTGGATACGCAGTATTTT.